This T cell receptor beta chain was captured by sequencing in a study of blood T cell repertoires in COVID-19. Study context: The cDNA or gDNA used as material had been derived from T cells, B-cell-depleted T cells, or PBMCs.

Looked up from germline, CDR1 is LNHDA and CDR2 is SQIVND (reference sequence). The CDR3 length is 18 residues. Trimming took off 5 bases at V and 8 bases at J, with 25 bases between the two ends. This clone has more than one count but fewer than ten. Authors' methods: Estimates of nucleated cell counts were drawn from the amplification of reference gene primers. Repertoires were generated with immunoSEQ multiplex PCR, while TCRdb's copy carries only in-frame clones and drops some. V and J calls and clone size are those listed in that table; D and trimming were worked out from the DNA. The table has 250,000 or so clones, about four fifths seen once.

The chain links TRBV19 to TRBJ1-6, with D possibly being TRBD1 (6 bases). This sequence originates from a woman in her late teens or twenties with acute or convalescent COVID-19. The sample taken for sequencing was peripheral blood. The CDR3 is CASSGGLIPGAGDSPLHF. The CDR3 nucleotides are TGTGCCAGTAGTGGGGGACTAATTCCAGGGGCCGGGGATTCACCCCTCCACTTT.